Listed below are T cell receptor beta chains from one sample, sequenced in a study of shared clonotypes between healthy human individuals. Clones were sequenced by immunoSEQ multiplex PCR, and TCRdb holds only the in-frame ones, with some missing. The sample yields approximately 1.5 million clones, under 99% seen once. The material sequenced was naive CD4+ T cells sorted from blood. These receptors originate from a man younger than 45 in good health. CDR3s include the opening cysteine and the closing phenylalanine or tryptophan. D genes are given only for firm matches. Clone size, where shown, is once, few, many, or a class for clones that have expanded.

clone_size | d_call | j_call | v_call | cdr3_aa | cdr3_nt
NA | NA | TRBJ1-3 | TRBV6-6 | CASRDYSGNTIYF | TGTGCCAGCCGGGATTACTCTGGAAACACCATATATTTT
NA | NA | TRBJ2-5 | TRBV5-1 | CASSRLTRRQETQYF | TGCGCCAGCAGCCGCCTGACTAGACGGCAAGAGACCCAGTACTTC
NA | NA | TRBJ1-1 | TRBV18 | CASSPGQTNTEAFF | TGTGCCAGCTCACCGGGACAAACTAACACTGAAGCTTTCTTT
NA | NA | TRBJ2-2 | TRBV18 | CASSPQVQGSFTGELFF | TGTGCCAGCTCACCTCAAGTTCAGGGGTCGTTCACCGGGGAGCTGTTTTTT
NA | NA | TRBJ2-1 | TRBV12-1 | CASTSIPPSGPYNEQFF | TGTGCCAGCACCTCCATACCTCCTAGCGGCCCCTACAATGAGCAGTTCTTC
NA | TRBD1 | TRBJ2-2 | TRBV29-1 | CSVDRSTGELFF | TGCAGCGTGGACAGGAGCACCGGGGAGCTGTTTTTT
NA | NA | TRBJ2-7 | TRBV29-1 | CSVGVSEQYF | TGCAGCGTTGGTGTTTCCGAGCAGTACTTC
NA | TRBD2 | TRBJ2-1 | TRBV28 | CASRTSGSLNNEQFF | TGTGCCAGCCGGACTAGCGGGAGCTTAAACAATGAGCAGTTCTTC
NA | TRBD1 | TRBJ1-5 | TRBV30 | CAWSASDRGQPQHF | TGTGCCTGGAGCGCAAGTGACAGGGGTCAGCCCCAGCATTTT
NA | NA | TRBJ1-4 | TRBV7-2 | CASSPSYNEKLFF | TGTGCCAGCAGCCCGAGCTATAATGAAAAACTGTTTTTT
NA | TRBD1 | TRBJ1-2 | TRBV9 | CASSVTGDYGYTF | TGTGCCAGCAGCGTAACAGGGGACTATGGCTACACCTTC
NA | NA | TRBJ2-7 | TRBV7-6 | CASSLGLASSYEQYF | TGTGCCAGCAGCCTGGGACTCGCTAGCTCCTACGAGCAGTACTTC
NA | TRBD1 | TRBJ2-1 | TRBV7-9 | CASSARQGQGFEQFF | TGTGCCAGCAGCGCCCGCCAAGGACAGGGGTTTGAGCAGTTCTTC
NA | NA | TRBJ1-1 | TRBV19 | CASSSGRVNTEAFF | TGTGCCAGTAGTAGTGGACGGGTGAACACTGAAGCTTTCTTT
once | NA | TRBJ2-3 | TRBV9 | CASSTHRATSTDTQYF | TGTGCCAGCAGCACCCACAGGGCGACGAGCACAGATACGCAGTATTTT
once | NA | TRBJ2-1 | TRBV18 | CASSPSLQKTSYNEQFF | TGTGCCAGCTCACCATCACTCCAAAAAACCTCCTACAATGAGCAGTTCTTC
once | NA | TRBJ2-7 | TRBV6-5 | CASTPAGVWEQYF | TGTGCCAGCACCCCTGCCGGAGTCTGGGAGCAGTACTTC
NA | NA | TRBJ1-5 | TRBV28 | CASSSSLQPQHF | TGTGCCAGCAGTTCCTCACTTCAGCCCCAGCATTTT
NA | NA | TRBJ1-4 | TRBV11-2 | CASSSYREINEKLFF | TGTGCCAGCAGCTCTTACAGGGAGATTAATGAAAAACTGTTTTTT
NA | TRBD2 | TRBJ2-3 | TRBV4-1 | CASSQDAWLAGSTDTQYF | TGCGCCAGCAGCCAAGATGCGTGGCTAGCGGGAAGCACAGATACGCAGTATTTT
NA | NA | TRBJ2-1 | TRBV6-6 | CASSYLGLEEQFF | TGTGCCAGCAGTTACCTGGGACTGGAGGAGCAGTTCTTC
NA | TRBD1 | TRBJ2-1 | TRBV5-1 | CASSSRQGAGYNEQFF | TGCGCCAGCAGCTCCCGTCAGGGGGCGGGCTACAATGAGCAGTTCTTC
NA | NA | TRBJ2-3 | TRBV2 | CASSARNTDTQYF | TGTGCCAGCAGTGCCCGCAACACAGATACGCAGTATTTT
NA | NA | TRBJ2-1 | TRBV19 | CASSEKYLIDEQFF | TGTGCCAGTTCAGAAAAATATTTGATCGATGAGCAGTTCTTC
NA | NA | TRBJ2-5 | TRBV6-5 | CASSYSGTLQETQYF | TGTGCCAGCAGTTACTCGGGTACACTACAAGAGACCCAGTACTTC
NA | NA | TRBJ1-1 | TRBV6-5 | CASGMTQGYTEAFF | TGTGCCAGTGGGATGACGCAGGGGTACACTGAAGCTTTCTTT
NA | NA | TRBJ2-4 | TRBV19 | CASSIGRRQDTIQYF | TGTGCCAGTAGTATAGGAAGACGGCAGGATACTATTCAGTACTTC
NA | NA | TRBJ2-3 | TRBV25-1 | CASRRHGTDTQYF | TGTGCCAGCAGAAGGCATGGCACAGATACGCAGTATTTT
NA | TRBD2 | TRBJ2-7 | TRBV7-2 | CASSLRGGTSGGSSYEQYF | TGTGCCAGCAGCTTAAGGGGCGGGACTAGCGGGGGAAGCTCCTACGAGCAGTACTTC
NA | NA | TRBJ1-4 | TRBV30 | CAWSLGGRELFF | TGTGCCTGGAGCCTGGGGGGTAGGGAACTGTTTTTT
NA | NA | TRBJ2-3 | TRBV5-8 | CASSHGVAPSTDTQYF | TGTGCCAGCAGCCATGGGGTAGCGCCCAGCACAGATACGCAGTATTTT
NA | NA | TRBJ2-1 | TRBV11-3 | CASSPGTRRSLGNEQFF | TGTGCCAGCAGCCCAGGGACAAGGCGTTCATTAGGGAATGAGCAGTTCTTC
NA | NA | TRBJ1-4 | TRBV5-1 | CASSLQGRGEKLFF | TGCGCCAGCAGCTTGCAGGGCAGGGGTGAAAAACTGTTTTTT
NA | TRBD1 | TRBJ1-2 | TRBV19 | CASSIDRAGGYTF | TGTGCCAGTAGTATTGACAGGGCAGGCGGCTACACCTTC
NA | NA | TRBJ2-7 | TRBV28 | CASISARPESSYEQYF | TGTGCCAGCATCTCCGCTCGACCGGAAAGCTCCTACGAGCAGTACTTC
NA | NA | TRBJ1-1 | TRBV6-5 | CASSYSGLTNTEAFF | TGTGCCAGCAGTTACTCCGGGTTGACGAACACTGAAGCTTTCTTT
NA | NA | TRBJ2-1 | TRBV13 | CASSPPAPTEQFF | TGTGCCAGCAGCCCGCCGGCCCCCACTGAGCAGTTCTTC
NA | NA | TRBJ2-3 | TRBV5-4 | CASSPRDFTDTQYF | TGTGCCAGCAGCCCCAGGGACTTCACAGATACGCAGTATTTT
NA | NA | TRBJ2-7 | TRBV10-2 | CASRFVKGDSYEQYF | TGCGCCAGCCGATTTGTTAAGGGGGACTCCTACGAGCAGTACTTC
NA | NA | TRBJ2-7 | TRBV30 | CAWSVNLASYEQYF | TGTGCCTGGAGTGTAAATCTAGCCTCCTACGAGCAGTACTTC
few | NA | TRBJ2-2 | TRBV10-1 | CASSETLRAGELFF | TGCGCCAGCAGTGAAACTCTTAGGGCCGGGGAGCTGTTTTTT
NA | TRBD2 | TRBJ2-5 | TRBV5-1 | CASSLEASGSLNGAQYF | TGCGCCAGCAGCTTGGAGGCTAGCGGGAGTCTTAACGGGGCCCAGTACTTC
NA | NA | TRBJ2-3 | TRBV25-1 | CASSNKFEVTDTQYF | TGTGCCAGCAGTAATAAGTTCGAGGTTACAGATACGCAGTATTTT
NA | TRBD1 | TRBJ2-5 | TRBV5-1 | CASSAKTGALSWTQYF | TGCGCCAGCAGCGCCAAGACAGGGGCCCTTTCGTGGACCCAGTACTTC
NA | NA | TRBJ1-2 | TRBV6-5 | CASQGHYGYTF | TGTGCCAGCCAGGGGCACTATGGCTACACCTTC
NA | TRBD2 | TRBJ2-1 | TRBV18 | CASSLEREWNEQFF | TGTGCCAGCTCACTGGAGCGGGAGTGGAATGAGCAGTTCTTC
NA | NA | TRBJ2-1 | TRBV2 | CASSERLSEQFF | TGTGCCAGCAGTGAAAGACTTAGTGAGCAGTTCTTC
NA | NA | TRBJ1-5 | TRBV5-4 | CASSPWPNQPQHF | TGTGCCAGCAGCCCGTGGCCAAATCAGCCCCAGCATTTT
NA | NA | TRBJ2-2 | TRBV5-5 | CASSLTAGELFF | TGTGCCAGCAGCTTGACAGCCGGGGAGCTGTTTTTT
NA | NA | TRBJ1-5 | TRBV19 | CASSIDHRTNQPQHF | TGTGCCAGTAGTATAGATCACCGGACCAATCAGCCCCAGCATTTT
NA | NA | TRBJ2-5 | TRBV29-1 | CSGIRESGETQYF | TGCAGCGGGATCCGGGAGTCGGGAGAGACCCAGTACTTC
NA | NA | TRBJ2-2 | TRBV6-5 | CASSYQNTGELFF | TGTGCCAGCAGCTACCAGAACACCGGGGAGCTGTTTTTT
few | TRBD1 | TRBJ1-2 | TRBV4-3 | CASSTKGQGRSNYGYTF | TGCGCCAGCAGCACTAAAGGACAGGGGCGGTCTAACTATGGCTACACCTTC
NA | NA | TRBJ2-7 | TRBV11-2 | CASRGTVSYEQYF | TGTGCCAGCAGGGGAACAGTCTCCTACGAGCAGTACTTC
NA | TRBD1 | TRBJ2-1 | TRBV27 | CASSFTMGQGGYNEQFF | TGTGCCAGCAGTTTCACCATGGGACAGGGAGGTTACAATGAGCAGTTCTTC